This T cell receptor (beta chain) appears in the sequencing data of a study of blood T cell repertoires in COVID-19. Clones were read by immunoSEQ multiplex PCR, and TCRdb kept only the in-frame ones, dropping some. This sample has over 85,000 clones; around four fifths occur once, and the top ten carry around 10%. This CDR3 spans 15 amino acids. Germline V lookup: CDR1 MNHEY, CDR2 SVGAGI. After removal of 5 bases from V and 4 bases from J, the junction contained 8 bases not matched to a gene. The V gene is TRBV6-5, the J gene TRBJ2-5; 9 bases align to TRBD1. This TCR derives from a man aged 40-49 years with active or convalescent COVID-19. Material for sequencing was peripheral blood. The CDR3: CASSTRDREGETQYF. CDR3 in DNA: TGTGCCAGCAGTACCCGGGACAGGGAGGGAGAGACCCAGTACTTC.